This T cell receptor (beta chain) was recovered during a study of molecular identifiers for immune sequencing clone quantification. Study-level results: With a barcode shared among identical TCR molecules, highly expanded clone sizes could be underestimated. Spiked Jurkat TCR RNA equal to one cell could reportedly be picked out among one million naive cells.

V was clipped by 5 bases and J by 4 bases, with 11 bases between them. The CDR3 has 13 residues. At least ten counts were recorded for this clonotype. Antigen specificity is unknown. TCRdb used MiXCR to reprocess the PCR reads, holding one entry per CDR3 protein. The repertoire consists of over 300,000 distinct CDR3 sequences, with over 20% occurring once and the leading ten covering 0.65% to 0.75%. This clonotype originated in a human donor in good health. Some libraries in this study had Jurkat cell RNA spiked in. Sequencing used naive CD8+ T cells from blood, with Jurkat cell RNA spiked in. Documented subset: FACS-sorted CD8+CD4-CCR7+CD45RA+ naive T cells. The J gene is TRBJ1-2, the V gene TRBV12-3 or TRBV12-4; TRBD1 is a possible D gene (5 bases). The CDR3 coding sequence is TGTGCCAGCAGTCCTGGGGGTTCCTATGGCTACACCTTC. Translating gives CASSPGGSYGYTF.